The T cell receptor (beta chain) under discussion was sequenced for a study of T cells in Graves' hyperthyroidism and ophthalmopathy. This clonotype appeared a few times. Authors of the study amplified TCR beta CDR3 regions from RNA transcripts. First-round RT-PCR targeting the TCR CDR3 was performed with the HTBI primer set. A single record per CDR3 protein comes from TCRdb applying MiXCR to the multiplex PCR reads. Among about 360,000 distinct CDR3 sequences listed, roughly 13% were seen once. The CDR3 has 16 residues. Germline V gene lookup returns CDR1 LGHDT and CDR2 YNNKEL (reference sequence). The V gene lost 4 bases and the J gene lost 9 bases, with 22 bases spanning the gap.

This clonotype was obtained from a man aged 25-45 years with Graves' hyperthyroidism that later progressed to Graves' ophthalmopathy. The chain is built from TRBV3-1 and TRBJ2-1; D could derive from TRBD1 or TRBD2 (5 bases each). Sequenced material: blood. The CDR3: CASSRTRASWGFEQFF. DNA of the CDR3: TGTGCCAGCAGCCGAACCCGGGCTAGCTGGGGGTTTGAGCAGTTCTTC.